The T cell receptor beta chain described here comes from a study of T-cell memory formation after mild COVID-19. cDNA libraries for TCR alpha and TCR beta, carrying sample barcodes and UMIs, came from 5'RACE with constant-segment primers. TCRdb redid the calling of the 5' RACE reads with MiXCR, one entry per CDR3 protein. Seen here are about half a million distinct CDR3 sequences, about 18% observed once, and the top ten hold 12%. Broader study findings: Memory cells collected pre-infection included some clones that later responded, suggesting cross-reactive memory joined.

CDR3 length: 14 residues. With V trimmed by 3 bases and J by 4 bases, 4 bases remained unmatched. In germline, CDR1 is LGHNA, CDR2 YNFKEQ. This clonotype occurred many times. Its antigen is unknown. This sequence originates from an adult woman who had mild COVID-19 (a few samples of this study predate the infection). Cell type and time point are not known. The sequencing sample was made of PBMCs or a T cell subset sorted from them (not recorded which). The chain employs TRBV4-2 and TRBJ2-3; 7 bases match TRBD2. The CDR3 DNA sequence: TGTGCCAGCAGCCAGGAGGGAGGGGCAGATACGCAGTATTTT. Protein sequence: CASSQEGGADTQYF.